A selection of T cell receptor beta chains follows, all from one sample in a study of T cell responses to AZD1222 COVID-19 vaccine. The data were produced by immunoSEQ multiplex PCR, yet TCRdb's version contains in-frame clones alone and is incomplete. This table has fewer than 150,000 clones, 89% appearing once. Specimen: peripheral blood, collected 28 days after the second AZD1222 dose. The receptor source for this set is an adult who received the AZD1222 COVID-19 vaccine. Both conserved end residues are part of each CDR3. The D gene is left open where the match is weak. Size tells how often a clone was seen (once, few, many) or the class of an expanded clone, and some rows leave it out.

d_call	v_call	j_call	clone_size	cdr3_nt	cdr3_aa
NA	TRBV7-9	TRBJ1-1	NA	TGTGCCAGCAGCTTAGGGCCGGGGGATAACACTGAAGCTTTCTTT	CASSLGPGDNTEAFF
TRBD2	TRBV2	TRBJ2-2	NA	TGTGCCAGCACCGCTGGGTCGGGGGGGCCGGGCACCGGGGAGCTGTTTTTT	CASTAGSGGPGTGELFF
TRBD2	TRBV7-8	TRBJ2-5	NA	TGTGCCAGCAGGACTCTCGGGGGGGAGGAGACCCAGTACTTC	CASRTLGGEETQYF
NA	TRBV7-8	TRBJ1-1	NA	TGTGCCAGTCAGCCTCAAACAGTGAACACTGAAGCTTTCTTT	CASQPQTVNTEAFF
NA	TRBV7-9	TRBJ2-1	NA	TGTGCCAGCGTCTCGGTCCCGAGCTCCTACAATGAGCAGTTCTTC	CASVSVPSSYNEQFF
NA	TRBV5-1	TRBJ1-1	NA	TGCGCCAGCACACCCAGGGCCAGCATGAACACTGAAGCTTTCTTT	CASTPRASMNTEAFF
NA	TRBV5-6	TRBJ2-5	NA	TGTGCCAGCAGCTTTACACATTCAGAGACCCAGTACTTC	CASSFTHSETQYF
NA	TRBV3-1/TRBV3-2	TRBJ2-7	NA	TGTGCCAGCAGCCAGGTTGGGACAATAGAATCCTACGAGCAGTACTTC	CASSQVGTIESYEQYF
NA	TRBV7-8	TRBJ1-5	few	TGTGCCAGCAGCTTCGACCGTGCATTGCGGCCCCAGCATTTT	CASSFDRALRPQHF
TRBD2	TRBV10-3	TRBJ2-1	NA	TGTGCCATCAGACTAGCGGGGGGACATGAGCAGTTCTTC	CAIRLAGGHEQFF
NA	TRBV27	TRBJ1-5	NA	TGTGCCAGCAGTTTACACGGATCCTATAGCAATCAGCCCCAGCATTTT	CASSLHGSYSNQPQHF
NA	TRBV12-5	TRBJ1-2	once	TGTGCTAGTGGTTTGGTCGTGGACAGTAAAAGCTATGGCTACACCTTC	CASGLVVDSKSYGYTF
TRBD1	TRBV2	TRBJ1-5	NA	TGTGCCAGCAACGACAGGGAGAGCAATCAGCCCCAGCATTTT	CASNDRESNQPQHF
NA	TRBV6-1	TRBJ1-4	NA	TGTGCCAGCAGTGAAACGGATCTTAATGAAAAACTGTTTTTT	CASSETDLNEKLFF